These 4 T cell receptor beta chains share one sample of origin, sequenced in a study of blood T cell repertoires in COVID-19. Only in-frame clones appear in the TCRdb table, and some are missing; sequencing was by immunoSEQ multiplex PCR. This repertoire shows around 250,000 clones, approximately 83% found once; its top ten account for 1.9%. Material: PBMCs or T cells enriched from blood (not recorded which). Receptor source: a woman between 45 and 60 years old who had recovered from COVID-19.

This sequence joins TRBV13 and TRBJ1-1; 8 positions agree with TRBD1. This CDR3 spans 16 amino acids. The germline gives CDR1 PRHDT, CDR2 FYEKMQ (reference sequence). V gave up 3 bases and J gave up 2 bases; unmatched junction bases: 8. In DNA form, the CDR3 reads TGTGCCAGCAGCTTCCCGGGACAGGCTCTTAACACTGAAGCTTTCTTT. Translated, it gives CASSFPGQALNTEAFF.

The chain couples TRBV11-2 to TRBJ2-5; 8 bases are shared with TRBD2. Germline CDR1 SGHAT, CDR2 FQNNGV. This CDR3 has 15 amino acids. Unmatched junction bases numbered 7, after V lost 5 bases and J lost 2 bases. In DNA form, the CDR3 reads TGTGCCAGCAGCGAGGAACTAGCGGTACAAGAGACCCAGTACTTC. Translated, it gives CASSEELAVQETQYF.

This clone has only a few counts. V gene TRBV5-4 combines with J gene TRBJ2-5; the match to TRBD2 covers 9 bases. The CDR3 length is 16 residues. Germline trimming cut 3 bases from V and 1 base from J; bases unmatched to any gene: 7. CDR1 and CDR2 (germline): SGHNT, YYREEE (reference sequence). CDR3 loop: CASSSRGAGGQETQYF. CDR3 DNA sequence: TGTGCCAGCAGCTCTCGCGGAGCGGGAGGCCAAGAGACCCAGTACTTC.

The chain combines TRBV7-9 with TRBJ2-3, with 7 bases matching TRBD2. This CDR3 comprises 16 residues. Germline loops: CDR1 SEHNR, CDR2 FQNEAQ (reference sequence). With 1 base clipped from V and 2 bases from J, the junction kept 6 bases outside the gene matches. The CDR3 DNA reads as TGTGCCAGCAGCTTAGGGGCGGGACTACACACAGATACGCAGTATTTT. It specifies CASSLGAGLHTDTQYF. Full variable domain (missing parts from reference TRBV7-9 and TRBJ2-3): DTGVSQNPRHKITKRGQNVTFRCDPISEHNRLYWYRQTLGQGPEFLTYFQNEAQLEKSRLLSDRFSAERPKGSFSTLEIQRTEQGDSAMYLCASSLGAGLHTDTQYFGPGTRLTVL.